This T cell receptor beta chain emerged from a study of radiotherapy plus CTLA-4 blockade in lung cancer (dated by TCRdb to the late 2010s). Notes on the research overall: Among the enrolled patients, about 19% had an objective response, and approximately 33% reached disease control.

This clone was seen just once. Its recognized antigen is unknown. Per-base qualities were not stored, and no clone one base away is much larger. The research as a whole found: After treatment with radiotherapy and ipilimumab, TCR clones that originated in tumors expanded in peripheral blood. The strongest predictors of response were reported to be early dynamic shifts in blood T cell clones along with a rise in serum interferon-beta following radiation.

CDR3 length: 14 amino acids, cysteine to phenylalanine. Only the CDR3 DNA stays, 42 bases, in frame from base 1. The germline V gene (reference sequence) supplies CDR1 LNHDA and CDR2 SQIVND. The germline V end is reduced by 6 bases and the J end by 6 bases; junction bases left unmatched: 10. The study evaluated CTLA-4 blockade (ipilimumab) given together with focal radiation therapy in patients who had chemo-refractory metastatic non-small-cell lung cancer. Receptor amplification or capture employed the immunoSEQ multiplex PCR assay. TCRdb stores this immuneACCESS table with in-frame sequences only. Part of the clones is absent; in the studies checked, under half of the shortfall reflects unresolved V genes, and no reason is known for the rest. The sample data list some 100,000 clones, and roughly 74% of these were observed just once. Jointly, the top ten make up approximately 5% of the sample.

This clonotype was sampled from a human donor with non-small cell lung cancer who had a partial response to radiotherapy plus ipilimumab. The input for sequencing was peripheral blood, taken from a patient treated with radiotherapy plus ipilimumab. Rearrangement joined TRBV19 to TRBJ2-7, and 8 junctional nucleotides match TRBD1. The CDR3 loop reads CASSPDRVGLEQYF. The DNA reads TGTGCCAGTAGCCCGGACAGGGTGGGTCTCGAGCAGTACTTC.